Listed below are T cell receptor beta chains from one sample, sequenced in a study of blood T cell repertoires in COVID-19. The assay was immunoSEQ multiplex PCR, and TCRdb's table has in-frame clones only and misses some. The sample consists of about 410,000 clones, 86% of them appearing once. Sequenced material: peripheral blood. Receptors were obtained from a woman in her thirties with active or convalescent COVID-19. Each CDR3 is given with its conserved first and last residue. The D gene is left open where the match is weak. Rows may omit the clone size; those that give it use once, few, many or a size class.

>TRBJ1-1|NA|TRBV11-2|NA
CASSLVKSYTEAFF
TGTGCCAGCAGCTTAGTGAAGAGTTACACTGAAGCTTTCTTT
>TRBJ1-1|TRBD1|TRBV28|NA
CASSLYRGSAFF
TGTGCCAGCAGCCTATACAGGGGATCAGCTTTCTTT
>TRBJ2-2|NA|TRBV6-4|few
CASSFRTANTGELFF
TGTGCCAGCAGTTTTAGGACAGCGAACACCGGGGAGCTGTTTTTT
>TRBJ2-1|TRBD2|TRBV19|NA
CASSTGLLPLRDRNEQFF
TGTGCCAGTAGTACGGGACTACTACCCCTCAGGGATCGGAATGAGCAGTTCTTC
>TRBJ2-1|TRBD2|TRBV11-2|NA
CASSLGLAGGRNEQFF
TGTGCCAGCAGCTTGGGTCTAGCGGGAGGGCGCAATGAGCAGTTCTTC
>TRBJ2-7|TRBD1|TRBV5-5|NA
CASSIDRASYEQYF
TGTGCCAGCAGTATCGACAGGGCATCCTACGAGCAGTACTTC
>TRBJ1-4|TRBD1|TRBV30|NA
CAWTRQGAIEKLFF
TGTGCCTGGACTCGACAGGGGGCTATTGAAAAACTGTTTTTT
>TRBJ1-5|NA|TRBV30|NA
CAWTGNSNQPQHF
TGTGCCTGGACAGGGAATAGCAATCAGCCCCAGCATTTT
>TRBJ1-5|NA|TRBV19|NA
CASSLRGLSNQPQHF
TGTGCCAGTAGTTTGCGGGGTCTAAGCAATCAGCCCCAGCATTTT
>TRBJ2-7|TRBD2|TRBV14|NA
CASSQAGTSGRYEQYF
TGTGCCAGCAGCCAAGCCGGGACTAGCGGACGATACGAGCAGTACTTC
>TRBJ1-5|NA|TRBV21-1|NA
CASSKPPNRGNQPQHF
TGTGCCAGCAGCAAACCTCCAAACAGGGGCAATCAGCCCCAGCATTTT
>TRBJ1-5|NA|TRBV6-1|few
CASSARNGLRDSNQPQHF
TGTGCCAGCAGTGCCCGAAATGGACTAAGAGATAGCAATCAGCCCCAGCATTTT
>TRBJ1-1|NA|TRBV18|NA
CASSPRDLIRNTEAFF
TGTGCCAGCTCACCCCGGGACTTGATTCGGAACACTGAAGCTTTCTTT
>TRBJ2-3|NA|TRBV5-6|NA
CASSPAMPSGAFSTDTQYF
TGTGCCAGCAGTCCTGCTATGCCTTCAGGGGCTTTTTCGACAGATACGCAGTATTTT
>TRBJ2-7|NA|TRBV9|NA
CASSVGGPTYEQYF
TGTGCCAGCAGCGTAGGCGGTCCAACCTACGAGCAGTACTTC
>TRBJ2-7|NA|TRBV3-1/TRBV3-2|NA
CASSQTSFSYEQYF
TGTGCCAGCAGCCAAACTAGTTTCTCCTACGAGCAGTACTTC
>TRBJ1-1|TRBD1|TRBV15|NA
CATSRDRAFEAFF
TGTGCCACCAGCAGGGACAGGGCGTTTGAAGCTTTCTTT
>TRBJ2-7|TRBD2|TRBV6-2/TRBV6-3|NA
CASSLSGTSGSYEQYF
TGTGCCAGCAGTCTTTCCGGGACTAGCGGGAGCTACGAGCAGTACTTC
>TRBJ1-1|NA|TRBV19|once
CASSRTQNTEAFF
TGTGCCAGTAGTAGAACACAGAACACTGAAGCTTTCTTT
>TRBJ1-1|NA|TRBV19|NA
CASRNTGNTEAFF
TGTGCCAGTAGGAACACAGGGAACACTGAAGCTTTCTTT
>TRBJ1-6|NA|TRBV6-2/TRBV6-3|NA
CASSRQDLWNNSPLHF
TGTGCCAGCAGTCGACAGGACCTGTGGAATAATTCACCCCTCCACTTT
>TRBJ2-7|NA|TRBV29-1|NA
CSARDTSYEQYF
TGCAGCGCAAGGGACACTTCCTACGAGCAGTACTTC
>TRBJ1-6|TRBD1|TRBV10-2|few
CASSEPPWRDRGLALHF
TGCGCCAGCAGTGAGCCCCCCTGGCGGGACAGGGGGCTGGCCCTCCACTTT
>TRBJ2-3|NA|TRBV21-1|NA
CASSSIDGGQCTDTQYF
TGTGCCAGCAGCTCTATTGACGGAGGACAGTGCACAGATACGCAGTATTTT
>TRBJ2-7|TRBD2|TRBV7-9|NA
CASSLVDGGANEQYF
TGTGCCAGCAGCTTAGTAGACGGGGGGGCGAACGAGCAGTACTTC
>TRBJ1-6|TRBD1|TRBV25-1|once
CASSVLGQGDSPLHF
TGTGCCAGCAGTGTTCTAGGACAGGGGGACTCACCCCTCCACTTT
>TRBJ2-7|NA|TRBV2|NA
CASSPRDGSYEQYF
TGTGCCAGCAGCCCGCGGGACGGCTCCTACGAGCAGTACTTC
>TRBJ2-3|TRBD2|TRBV4-1|NA
CASSLSGTSGSNTDTQYF
TGCGCCAGCAGCCTATCCGGGACTAGCGGGAGTAACACAGATACGCAGTATTTT
>TRBJ2-5|NA|TRBV15|NA
CATSRRQTGETQYF
TGTGCCACCAGCAGGCGGCAAACCGGGGAGACCCAGTACTTC
>TRBJ1-1|TRBD1|TRBV7-9|few
CASSLGQAVMNTEAFF
TGTGCCAGCAGCTTGGGACAGGCGGTCATGAACACTGAAGCTTTCTTT
>TRBJ1-1|NA|TRBV10-3|NA
CAISGDTAHTEAFF
TGTGCCATCAGTGGAGACACCGCCCACACTGAAGCTTTCTTT
>TRBJ1-1|TRBD1|TRBV6-5|NA
CASRVTGFEAFF
TGTGCCAGCAGGGTGACAGGGTTTGAAGCTTTCTTT
>TRBJ2-1|NA|TRBV27|NA
CASSLSGSVAPREQFF
TGTGCCAGCAGTTTATCGGGCTCCGTTGCCCCGCGCGAGCAGTTCTTC
>TRBJ2-7|TRBD1|TRBV4-2|NA
CASSQDGTAYEQYF
TGTGCCAGCAGCCAAGACGGGACAGCCTACGAGCAGTACTTC
>TRBJ2-7|TRBD1|TRBV4-1|NA
CASSQGTGRYEQYF
TGCGCCAGCAGCCAAGGGACAGGGAGGTACGAGCAGTACTTC
>TRBJ2-2|TRBD2|TRBV7-9|NA
CASSLEGAGGPGELFF
TGTGCCAGCAGCTTAGAAGGCGCGGGGGGCCCCGGGGAGCTGTTTTTT
>TRBJ1-4|TRBD1|TRBV5-5|NA
CASSLGQGWEKLFF
TGTGCCAGCAGCTTAGGACAGGGTTGGGAAAAACTGTTTTTT
>TRBJ2-2|TRBD2|TRBV9|NA
CASTVTGRRDTGELFF
TGTGCCAGCACCGTGACCGGGAGGCGGGACACCGGGGAGCTGTTTTTT
>TRBJ2-7|TRBD1|TRBV3-1/TRBV3-2|NA
CASSQGTGGSYEQYF
TGTGCCAGCAGCCAAGGGACAGGGGGCTCCTACGAGCAGTACTTC
>TRBJ2-7|TRBD1|TRBV4-1|NA
CASSPVGTGHYEQYF
TGCGCCAGCAGCCCAGTGGGGACAGGGCACTACGAGCAGTACTTC
>TRBJ1-1|NA|TRBV2|few
CASQKGYLNTEAFF
TGTGCCAGTCAAAAGGGGTACCTGAACACTGAAGCTTTCTTT
>TRBJ2-1|TRBD2|TRBV29-1|NA
CSVEAPLAGAEFF
TGCAGCGTTGAAGCCCCCCTAGCGGGAGCTGAATTCTTC
>TRBJ1-3|NA|TRBV3-1/TRBV3-2|NA
CASSQKGSGGNTIYF
TGTGCCAGCAGCCAGAAGGGGTCAGGAGGAAACACCATATATTTT
>TRBJ1-1|NA|TRBV30|once
CAWGRDWNTEAFF
TGTGCCTGGGGGCGGGACTGGAACACTGAAGCTTTCTTT
>TRBJ1-2|TRBD1|TRBV5-1|NA
CASRLGQGAGYTF
TGCGCCAGCAGACTCGGACAGGGCGCAGGCTACACCTTC